The 10 T cell receptor beta chains reported below all come from one sample, sequenced in a study of T cell responses to AZD1222 COVID-19 vaccine. Here immunoSEQ multiplex PCR was the method, and the copy in TCRdb shows in-frame clones only, minus some. The data contain 100,000 to 150,000 clones, 86% of them singletons. The specimen comprised peripheral blood, sampled 28 days after the second AZD1222 dose. All receptors come from an adult who received the AZD1222 COVID-19 vaccine.

This clone has a handful of counts. The chain is built from TRBV18 and TRBJ2-5; D is uncertain. The CDR3 totals 15 residues. The germline V gene has CDR1 KGHSH and CDR2 LQKENI. Trimming took off 3 bases at V and 2 bases at J, with 13 bases between the two ends. CDR3 residues: CASSPYATKQETQYF. CDR3 DNA sequence: TGTGCCAGCTCACCGTATGCTACAAAACAAGAGACCCAGTACTTC.

This clone was seen only once. V is TRBV5-1 and J is TRBJ2-2, with D maybe TRBD2 (5 bases). Trimming took 1 base from V and 9 from J, leaving 10 bases between them. This CDR3 has 13 residues. Germline V gene lookup returns CDR1 SGHRS and CDR2 YFSETQ. Written as DNA, the CDR3 is TGCGCCAGCAGCTTGACCGGAGGCCGGGAGCTGTTTTTT. The encoded protein is CASSLTGGRELFF.

This chain uses TRBV6-5 with TRBJ1-2; 7 nucleotides match TRBD1. CDR3 length: 13 amino acids. The J segment lost 4 bases and the V segment lost 6 bases, leaving 5 bases of the junction unmatched. Germline values: CDR1 MNHEY, CDR2 SVGAGI. The CDR3 is CASRDRRLYGYTF. In nucleotides, the CDR3 is TGTGCCAGCAGGGACAGGAGACTCTATGGCTACACCTTC.

There are a few counts of this clone. Written as DNA, the CDR3 is TGTGCCAGCACCCTTTCACAGGGATTATCAAGCAATCAGCCCCAGCATTTT. Its translation is CASTLSQGLSSNQPQHF. This chain links TRBV5-8 with TRBJ1-5, with D maybe TRBD1 (6 bases). The V gene lost 6 bases and the J gene lost 1 base, with 20 bases spanning the gap. The CDR3 is 17 residues long. Germline CDR1 reads SGHTS; CDR2 reads YDEGEE.

The rearrangement joins TRBV2 to TRBJ1-6, with TRBD1 matching 10 bases. Germline CDR1 SNHLY, CDR2 FYNNEI. V lost 4 bases, J lost 11 bases, and 5 bases stayed unmatched. The CDR3 is 14 amino acids. As DNA, the CDR3 is TGTGCCAGCAGTGCCGGACAGGGGGGGACACCCCTCCACTTT. It is translated as CASSAGQGGTPLHF. Variable domain in full (rest from reference TRBV2 and TRBJ1-6): EPEVTQTPSHQVTQMGQEVILRCVPISNHLYFYWYRQILGQKVEFLVSFYNNEISEKSEIFDDQFSVERPDGSNFTLKIRSTKLEDSAMYFCASSAGQGGTPLHFGNGTRLTVT.

V and J are TRBV13 and TRBJ1-4; D unresolved. The CDR3 has 16 amino acids. Looked up from germline, CDR1 is PRHDT and CDR2 is FYEKMQ (reference sequence). Trimming stripped 5 bases from V and 5 bases from J, with 18 bases between. The CDR3 here is CASSPTRTGGNEKLFF. The CDR3 nucleotides are TGTGCCAGCAGCCCAACTAGGACGGGAGGGAATGAAAAACTGTTTTTT.

The rearrangement uses TRBV7-8 and TRBJ1-6; 8 bases are shared with TRBD1. This CDR3 comprises 15 residues. Trimming cost V 5 bases and J 8 bases; bases outside gene matches: 8. The V gene's germline CDR1 is SGHVS and CDR2 FQNEAQ. In DNA, the CDR3 is TGTGCCAGCAGCCAAGACAGGGGAGGTGATTCACCCCTCCACTTT. Protein sequence: CASSQDRGGDSPLHF.

The chain recombines TRBV5-4 with TRBJ2-7, with a possible D match to TRBD2 (6 bases). Germline CDR1 and CDR2: SGHNT and YYREEE (reference sequence). The length of the CDR3 is 14 residues. Trimming stripped 4 bases from V and 2 bases from J, with 13 bases between. The DNA of the CDR3 is TGTGCCAGCAGCGCGGGACTTCTGACCTACGAGCAGTACTTC. Its translation is CASSAGLLTYEQYF.

The chain is built from TRBV7-9 and TRBJ1-2, with a tentative D call TRBD1 (5 bases). Germline V gene lookup returns CDR1 SEHNR and CDR2 FQNEAQ (reference sequence). CDR3 length: 14 amino acids. V was shortened by 4 bases and J by 4 bases, with 13 bases between the two germline ends. This chain's CDR3 is CASSSPGRSYGYTF. Written as DNA, the CDR3 is TGTGCCAGCAGCTCACCAGGGAGGTCCTATGGCTACACCTTC.

The chain links TRBV11-2 to TRBJ2-1; D is undetermined. Per the germline V gene, CDR1 is SGHAT and CDR2 is FQNNGV. V was clipped by 5 bases and J by 0 bases, with 23 bases between them. The CDR3 has 19 residues. CDR3 DNA: TGTGCCAGCAGCCCGGGCCAGCCCCTCTTTCATAGCTCCTACAATGAGCAGTTCTTC. Encoded protein: CASSPGQPLFHSSYNEQFF. Variable domain in full (rest from reference TRBV11-2 and TRBJ2-1): EAGVAQSPRYKIIEKRQSVAFWCNPISGHATLYWYQQILGQGPKLLIQFQNNGVVDDSQLPKDRFSAERLKGVDSTLKIQPAKLEDSAVYLCASSPGQPLFHSSYNEQFFGPGTRLTVL.